The 7 T cell receptor beta chains below all came from one sample that was sequenced in a study of T cell responses to AZD1222 COVID-19 vaccine. Method: immunoSEQ multiplex PCR; TCRdb's copy keeps in-frame clones and lacks some. The table includes approximately 76,000 clones, 85% to 95% detected once. Sequencing was performed on peripheral blood, taken on day 0 of MenACWY control vaccination. These receptors were taken from an adult in good health.

This chain uses TRBV6-5 with TRBJ2-1, with D possibly TRBD2 on 5 matching bases. Germline V gene lookup returns CDR1 MNHEY and CDR2 SVGAGI. Trimming cost V 6 bases and J 9 bases, with 15 bases left between them. CDR3 length: 13 amino acids. In nucleotides, the CDR3 is TGTGCCAGCAGCCCCATGGGAGAAGGTGAGCAGTTCTTC. It yields the protein CASSPMGEGEQFF.

The chain couples TRBV5-8 to TRBJ1-5; D is uncertain. Trimming took off 0 bases at V and 0 bases at J, with 10 bases between the two ends. The CDR3 has 16 amino acids. Germline lookup yields CDR1 SGHTS and CDR2 YDEGEE. Here the CDR3 reads CASSLAMRSSNQPQHF. The CDR3 nucleotides are TGTGCCAGCAGCTTGGCCATGCGAAGTAGCAATCAGCCCCAGCATTTT. Variable domain in full (rest from reference TRBV5-8 and TRBJ1-5): EAGVTQSPTHLIKTRGQQATLRCSPISGHTSVYWYQQALGLGLQFLLWYDEGEERNRGNFPPRFSGRQFPNYSSELNVNALELEDSALYLCASSLAMRSSNQPQHFGDGTRLSIL.

The count of this clone is one. The chain employs TRBV3-1 (or the pseudogene TRBV3-2) and TRBJ2-1; 9 nucleotides line up with TRBD2. Germline V gives CDR1 LGHDT, CDR2 YNNKEL (reference sequence). With V trimmed by 4 bases and J by 7 bases, 5 bases remained unmatched. This CDR3 has 14 residues. The CDR3 region is CASSRGGRVNEQFF. The CDR3 DNA sequence: TGTGCCAGCAGCCGAGGCGGGAGGGTAAATGAGCAGTTCTTC.

The genes are TRBV19 and TRBJ1-5; the D gene is possibly TRBD1 (5 bases). CDR1 is LNHDA, CDR2 SQIVND, per germline (reference sequence). There are 15 residues in the CDR3. Trimming removed 3 bases from V and 6 bases from J, with 15 bases in between. In DNA form, the CDR3 reads TGTGCCAGTAGTATGTACCCCAGGGTGGGTCAGCCCCAGCATTTT. Translated: CASSMYPRVGQPQHF.

The gene calls are TRBV7-2 and TRBJ2-2; 7 positions match TRBD2. The CDR3 length is 14 residues. After removal of 2 bases from V and 10 bases from J, the junction contained 7 bases not matched to a gene. Germline CDR1 SGHTA, CDR2 FQGNSA. In DNA, the CDR3 is TGTGCCAGCAGCTTAAAGGGCGGGAGTATGGAGCTGTTTTTT. Its translation: CASSLKGGSMELFF.

This chain uses TRBV6-1 with TRBJ2-7; D tentatively reads TRBD1 or TRBD2 (5 bases each). The germline V gene encodes CDR1 MNHNS and CDR2 SASEGT. The CDR3 length is 16 residues. The germline V and J ends were trimmed by 1 base and 3 bases, with 16 bases remaining between them. In DNA form, the CDR3 reads TGTGCCAGCAGTGAAGGTGTGGGAAAGGGGAGCTACGAGCAGTACTTC. Protein product: CASSEGVGKGSYEQYF.

This chain connects TRBV24-1 to TRBJ2-7, with 7 bases that match TRBD1. Germline CDR1 and CDR2: KGHDR and SFDVKD. The CDR3 contains 14 residues. V trimming: 3 bases; J trimming: 2 bases; junction bases outside the gene matches: 3. CDR3 bases: TGTGCCACCAGTGATCCGGACAGGACCTACGAGCAGTACTTC. Protein sequence: CATSDPDRTYEQYF.